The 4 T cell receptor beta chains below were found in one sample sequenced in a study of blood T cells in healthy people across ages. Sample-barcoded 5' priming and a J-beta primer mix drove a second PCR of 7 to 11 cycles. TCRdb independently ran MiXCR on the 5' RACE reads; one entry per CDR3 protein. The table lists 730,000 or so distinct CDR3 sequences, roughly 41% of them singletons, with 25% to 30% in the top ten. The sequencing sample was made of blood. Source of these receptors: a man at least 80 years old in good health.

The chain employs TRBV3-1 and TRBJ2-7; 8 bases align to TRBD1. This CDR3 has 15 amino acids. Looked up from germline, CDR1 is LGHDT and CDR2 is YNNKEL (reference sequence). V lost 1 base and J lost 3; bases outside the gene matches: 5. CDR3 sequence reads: CASSQGAGGNYEQYF. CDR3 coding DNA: TGTGCCAGCAGCCAAGGGGCAGGGGGCAACTACGAGCAGTACTTC.

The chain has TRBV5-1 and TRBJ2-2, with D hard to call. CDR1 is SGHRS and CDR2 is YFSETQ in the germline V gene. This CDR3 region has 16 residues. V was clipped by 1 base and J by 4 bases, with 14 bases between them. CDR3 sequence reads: CASSLLGRKGTGELFF. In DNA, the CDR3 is TGCGCCAGCAGCTTGTTAGGGCGGAAGGGCACCGGGGAGCTGTTTTTT.

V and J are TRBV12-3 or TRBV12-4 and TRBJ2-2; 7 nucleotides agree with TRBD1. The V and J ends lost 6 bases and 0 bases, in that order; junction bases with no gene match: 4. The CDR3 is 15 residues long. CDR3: CASSRGQPNTGELFF. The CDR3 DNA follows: TGTGCCAGCAGCCGGGGACAGCCGAACACCGGGGAGCTGTTTTTT.

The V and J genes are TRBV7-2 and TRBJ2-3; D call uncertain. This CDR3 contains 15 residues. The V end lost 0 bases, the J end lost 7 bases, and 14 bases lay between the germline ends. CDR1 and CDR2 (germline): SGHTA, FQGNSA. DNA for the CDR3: TGTGCCAGCAGCTTAGCGCAGAACCAGGCAAATACGCAGTATTTT. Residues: CASSLAQNQANTQYF.